The 3 T cell receptor beta chains below come from one sample, sequenced in a study of T cells in localized non-small cell lung cancer. Some clones are missing from TCRdb's copy, which holds only in-frame ones; the method was immunoSEQ multiplex PCR. The profile shows 130,000 or so clones, 80% to 90% of them singletons. The sample in question was peripheral blood, obtained before any cancer treatment. These receptor sequences come from a female donor aged 60 or older with stage I lung adenocarcinoma.

The rearrangement joins TRBV5-1 to TRBJ1-4; the D gene is possibly TRBD1 (5 bases). The germline V gene has CDR1 SGHRS and CDR2 YFSETQ. The CDR3 runs 14 residues. With 5 bases removed from V and 5 bases from J, the gap between germline ends came to 13 bases. This CDR3 is CASRRQTENEKLFF. CDR3 sequence (DNA): TGCGCCAGCAGAAGACAGACCGAAAATGAAAAACTGTTTTTT.

This clone has a single count. The genes are TRBV19 and TRBJ1-4; D is possibly TRBD1 (6 bases). CDR3 length: 13 amino acids. With 11 bases removed from V and 11 bases from J, the gap between germline ends came to 21 bases. CDR1 and CDR2 from the germline V gene are LNHDA and SQIVND (reference sequence). The CDR3 is CASGGARGVKLFF. DNA for the CDR3: TGTGCCTCGGGGGGGGCCAGAGGTGTGAAACTGTTTTTT.

The chain links TRBV5-1 to TRBJ2-7; D is ambiguous. The CDR3 covers 15 residues. V lost 5 bases and J 4 bases, leaving 19 bases between the germline ends. Germline V gives CDR1 SGHRS, CDR2 YFSETQ. CDR3 DNA: TGCGCCAGCAGTCCCGGCGGTCGTCCGGCGTACGAGCAGTACTTC. Its protein is CASSPGGRPAYEQYF.